A selection of T cell receptor beta chains follows, all from one sample in a study of T cell responses to AZD1222 COVID-19 vaccine. The data were produced by immunoSEQ multiplex PCR, yet TCRdb's version contains in-frame clones alone and is incomplete. Here the sample spans about 140,000 clones, roughly 90% being singletons. The input for sequencing was peripheral blood, taken on day 0 of AZD1222 vaccination. The source is an adult in good health. The CDR3 runs from the conserved cysteine through the conserved F or W. D genes are given only for firm matches. Some rows mark clone size as missing; the rest say once, few, many or name a class of expanded clone.

TGTGCCAGCAGCGTAGATCAGGGAAACACCGGGGAGCTGTTTTTT,CASSVDQGNTGELFF,TRBJ2-2,.,.,TRBV9
TGTGCCAGTAGTATCCCTGCGGTCCCCTACGAGCAGTACTTC,CASSIPAVPYEQYF,TRBJ2-7,.,.,TRBV19
TGTGCCAGCAGCTTAGCGAGGGCAGGGACCGGGGAGCTGTTTTTT,CASSLARAGTGELFF,TRBJ2-2,few,.,TRBV7-2
TGTGCCAGCAGCTCCCCAAGGGGAGATGAGCAGTACTTC,CASSSPRGDEQYF,TRBJ2-7,.,.,TRBV5-4
TGTGCCAGCAGCGTAGCAGGGGCTACTGAAGCTTTCTTT,CASSVAGATEAFF,TRBJ1-1,.,.,TRBV9
TGTGCCAGCAGCCGTAGGACTAGGGGGCCTTACGAGCAGTACTTC,CASSRRTRGPYEQYF,TRBJ2-7,.,.,TRBV7-2
TGTGCCAGTAATTCAGGGGGGGGCAATCAGCCCCAGCATTTT,CASNSGGGNQPQHF,TRBJ1-5,medium-sized,TRBD1,TRBV19
TGTGCCAGCAGTTACTCCCGGACTCTTCAACAGTACTTC,CASSYSRTLQQYF,TRBJ2-7,.,.,TRBV6-5
TGTGCCAGCAGACCCGGGACTAGCGGACAGATCGGGCGATACAATGAGCAGTTCTTC,CASRPGTSGQIGRYNEQFF,TRBJ2-1,.,TRBD2,TRBV7-9
TGTGCCAGCAGCTTGGTGTGGATAGGGGAGCAGTTCTTC,CASSLVWIGEQFF,TRBJ2-1,.,.,TRBV5-8
TGTGCCTGCCGGCAGGACAGGGGCTTTCATGGCTACACCTTC,CACRQDRGFHGYTF,TRBJ1-2,few,TRBD1,TRBV30
TGTGCCAGCAGCGATCGTCGGGGTTGGCAAGAGACCCAGTACTTC,CASSDRRGWQETQYF,TRBJ2-5,.,.,TRBV5-4
TGTGCCAGCAGCTTAGCCAGGGCGTCTGAAGCTTTCTTT,CASSLARASEAFF,TRBJ1-1,.,.,TRBV7-8
TGTGCCAGCAGTGAATGGATTAGCAATCAGCCCCAGCATTTT,CASSEWISNQPQHF,TRBJ1-5,.,.,TRBV2
TGCGCCAGCAGCTTGGGTCTAGCGGGGATGGGCGAGCAGTACTTC,CASSLGLAGMGEQYF,TRBJ2-7,.,TRBD2,TRBV5-1
TGTGCCAGCAGTCGGACAGGGAGCTACGAGCAGTACTTC,CASSRTGSYEQYF,TRBJ2-7,once,TRBD1,TRBV12-3/TRBV12-4
TGTGCCAGCAGTTACTTTCAGGGGGGACATGGCTACACCTTC,CASSYFQGGHGYTF,TRBJ1-2,.,TRBD1,TRBV6-5
TGTGCCAGCAGCTTCCCGGGGGGCTCCGGAAAACTGTTTTTT,CASSFPGGSGKLFF,TRBJ1-4,.,.,TRBV5-5
TGTGCCAGCAGCTGGACCCCCAGCAATCAGCCCCAGCATTTT,CASSWTPSNQPQHF,TRBJ1-5,.,.,TRBV28
TGTGCCAGCAGCGGACTAGCGGGAGGCCCCATAGAGCAGTTCTTC,CASSGLAGGPIEQFF,TRBJ2-1,.,TRBD2,TRBV9
TGTGCCAGCAGCTTCACAGGGGCAGGCGGCTACACCTTC,CASSFTGAGGYTF,TRBJ1-2,.,TRBD1,TRBV6-5
TGTGCCAGCAGCGTAGGGGGAGGGAAAGCAGGCAACACCATATATTTT,CASSVGGGKAGNTIYF,TRBJ1-3,.,.,TRBV9
TGTGCCAGCAGTCGCCCGGGAACTGAAGCTTTCTTT,CASSRPGTEAFF,TRBJ1-1,.,.,TRBV6-2/TRBV6-3
TGTGCCAGCAGCGTAGCTGGCAGGACCGGGGAGCTGTTTTTT,CASSVAGRTGELFF,TRBJ2-2,.,.,TRBV9
TGTGCCAGCAGCTTCACCGGGACTAGCATTAGCTACGAGCAGTACTTC,CASSFTGTSISYEQYF,TRBJ2-7,.,TRBD2,TRBV9
TGTGCCAGTAGTGGCGATAGCAATCAGCCCCAGCATTTT,CASSGDSNQPQHF,TRBJ1-5,once,.,TRBV19
TGTGCCAGCAGTTTAATCCTTTGGGGACAGCCCTACGAGCAGTACTTC,CASSLILWGQPYEQYF,TRBJ2-7,.,TRBD1,TRBV28
TGCGCCAGCAGCTTCGATCAGGTTGTAGCCTACGAGCAGTACTTC,CASSFDQVVAYEQYF,TRBJ2-7,.,.,TRBV5-1
TGTGCCAGCAGCCTGAGAGCGGGAGGCCTAACCTACGAGCAGTACTTC,CASSLRAGGLTYEQYF,TRBJ2-7,.,TRBD2,TRBV7-2
TGTGCCAGCAGCCCGACAGGGGCCCCCTACGAGCAGTACTTC,CASSPTGAPYEQYF,TRBJ2-7,.,TRBD1,TRBV5-5
TGTGCCAGTGGACGGGGCGGTCCAGATACGCAGTATTTT,CASGRGGPDTQYF,TRBJ2-3,once,.,TRBV19
TGTGCCAGCAGCTTAGGAGGGGCAGCCGACTATGGCTACACCTTC,CASSLGGAADYGYTF,TRBJ1-2,once,.,TRBV7-2
TGTGCCAGCAGCACCGGAGGGACTAGCGGCTACAATGAGCAGTTCTTC,CASSTGGTSGYNEQFF,TRBJ2-1,once,TRBD2,TRBV9
TGTGCCAGCAGCGTAGACAGGTTAGACACCATATATTTT,CASSVDRLDTIYF,TRBJ1-3,.,.,TRBV9
TGTGCCAGCAGTTACTCGACTGTCTATGGCTACACCTTC,CASSYSTVYGYTF,TRBJ1-2,.,.,TRBV6-5
TGCAGTGCTGGGCTAGGAGATACGCAGTATTTT,CSAGLGDTQYF,TRBJ2-3,.,.,TRBV20-1
TGTGCCACCAGCAGAGGGACAGTAGGAGATACGCAGTATTTT,CATSRGTVGDTQYF,TRBJ2-3,.,.,TRBV15
TGTGCCACCGCAGGGGGTAGCGCTAGCAGATACGAGCAGTACTTC,CATAGGSASRYEQYF,TRBJ2-7,.,TRBD1,TRBV7-2
TGCGCCAGCAGCCAAGATTTGGCTAGCGGGACCATCATTCAGTACTTC,CASSQDLASGTIIQYF,TRBJ2-4,.,TRBD2,TRBV4-3
TGTGCCAGTAGTAAAGAAATACTGGGACTAGCGGGCACAGATACGCAGTATTTT,CASSKEILGLAGTDTQYF,TRBJ2-3,.,TRBD2,TRBV19
TGTGCCAGTGGACAGACCGCCACTAATGAAAAACTGTTTTTT,CASGQTATNEKLFF,TRBJ1-4,once,.,TRBV19
TGTGCCAGCAGTTCAGGGGAAAACATTCAGTACTTC,CASSSGENIQYF,TRBJ2-4,.,.,TRBV12-3/TRBV12-4